Listed below are T cell receptor beta chains from one sample, sequenced in a study of blood T cell repertoires in COVID-19. Generated by immunoSEQ multiplex PCR, the TCRdb table keeps only in-frame clones and is missing some. The repertoire holds about 230,000 clones, with 80% to 90% as singletons. Sequenced sample: PBMCs or T cells enriched from blood (not recorded which). The receptors here all came from a young man who had recovered from COVID-19. CDR3s include the opening cysteine and the closing phenylalanine or tryptophan. Size is omitted from some rows. Given values are once, few, many or a class for expanded clones.

v_call cdr3_length clone_size cdr3_aa
TRBV5-4 15 - CASSLGQGRQETQYF
TRBV28 17 - CASASPSTRLAKNIQYF
TRBV4-1 14 - CASSHFDSNYGYTF
TRBV15 14 - CATSVGQDNQPQHF
TRBV15 17 few CATSKKHEGATNEKLFF
TRBV7-8 16 - CASSLVRGRMNTEAFF
TRBV11-2 15 - CASSFNGQGLETQYF
TRBV2 13 - CASRQQGYTEAFF
TRBV24-1 15 once CATSALAGEGDTQYF
TRBV7-2 13 - CASKTGGLNEQFF
TRBV11-2 15 - CASSSTKSGPEKLFF
TRBV14 15 once CASSQGAATNEKLFF
TRBV18 16 - CASSSAGREGYNEQFF
TRBV19 14 - CASSIFSSNTEAFF
TRBV6-5 14 once CATAKGTGPNEQYF
TRBV5-1 12 - CASSFGNSPLHF
TRBV7-9 16 - CASSALAGRNTGELFF
TRBV11-2 12 - CASRQTNTEAFF
TRBV5-1 13 - CASRPQGPDTQYF
TRBV7-9 15 - CASSQLAGGMEKLFF
TRBV19 16 - CASSILAVPSYNEQFF
TRBV4-2 16 - CASSQEPSGSGETQYF
TRBV28 15 - CASTWGRGSYNEQFF
TRBV24-1 11 - CATSGQGLVFF
TRBV5-1 15 - CASSLGSKDFYEQYF
TRBV5-1 15 - CASSLGLAAIYEQYF
TRBV7-8 16 - CASSKRQGQTNEKLFF